These T cell receptor beta chains were read from a single sample in a study of beta chain features in type 1 diabetes. Profiled with immunoSEQ multiplex PCR; TCRdb holds only in-frame clones, not every one. The data hold hundreds of thousands of clones, with about 10% observed a single time. Sequencing was done on a sample of naive CD4+ T cells from blood. The receptors were sampled from a woman aged 18 to 35 in good health. Both conserved end residues are part of each CDR3. A D gene is named only where the DNA matches it firmly. Clone size is shown for a subset of rows, as once, few, many or a class of expanded clone.

d_call: .; v_call: TRBV11-2; clone_size: .; j_call: TRBJ1-2; cdr3_aa: CASSFRAPGLQGYTF; cdr3_nt: TGTGCCAGCAGCTTTCGCGCCCCGGGTCTGCAGGGCTACACCTTC
d_call: .; v_call: TRBV7-2; clone_size: .; j_call: TRBJ2-3; cdr3_aa: CAGSGSTDTQYF; cdr3_nt: TGTGCGGGAAGCGGGAGCACAGATACGCAGTATTTT
d_call: .; v_call: TRBV7-2; clone_size: few; j_call: TRBJ2-3; cdr3_aa: CASSLVVGDTQYF; cdr3_nt: TGTGCCAGCAGCTTAGTCGTGGGCGATACGCAGTATTTT
d_call: TRBD2; v_call: TRBV7-2; clone_size: once; j_call: TRBJ2-1; cdr3_aa: CASSWTSGRLSSYNEQFF; cdr3_nt: TGTGCCAGCAGCTGGACTAGCGGGAGGCTGAGCTCCTACAATGAGCAGTTCTTC
d_call: .; v_call: TRBV30; clone_size: few; j_call: TRBJ1-6; cdr3_aa: CACTQAAERPLHF; cdr3_nt: TGTGCCTGTACTCAAGCGGCCGAGCGACCCCTCCACTTT
d_call: .; v_call: TRBV30; clone_size: .; j_call: TRBJ2-7; cdr3_aa: CAWLSRLGAGKGEQYF; cdr3_nt: TGTGCCTGGCTATCTCGCCTCGGGGCAGGGAAAGGGGAGCAGTACTTC
d_call: TRBD1; v_call: TRBV30; clone_size: .; j_call: TRBJ1-2; cdr3_aa: CAWRRQGSGYGYTF; cdr3_nt: TGTGCCTGGAGGCGACAGGGATCCGGCTATGGCTACACCTTC
d_call: .; v_call: TRBV28; clone_size: few; j_call: TRBJ2-3; cdr3_aa: CASRKGGPITDTQYF; cdr3_nt: TGTGCCAGCAGAAAAGGGGGGCCGATCACAGATACGCAGTATTTT
d_call: .; v_call: TRBV19; clone_size: few; j_call: TRBJ2-3; cdr3_aa: CASCRGRGDTQYF; cdr3_nt: TGTGCCAGTTGTAGGGGAAGGGGAGATACGCAGTATTTT
d_call: .; v_call: TRBV19; clone_size: .; j_call: TRBJ2-5; cdr3_aa: CASSPLPGRRRGQETQYF; cdr3_nt: TGTGCCAGTAGTCCGCTCCCGGGCCGCCGTAGGGGACAAGAGACCCAGTACTTC
d_call: .; v_call: TRBV20-1; clone_size: .; j_call: TRBJ2-3; cdr3_aa: CSAREGDTQYF; cdr3_nt: TGCAGTGCCAGAGAGGGGGATACGCAGTATTTT
d_call: .; v_call: TRBV27; clone_size: few; j_call: TRBJ1-2; cdr3_aa: CASSSLGVPNYGYTF; cdr3_nt: TGTGCCAGCAGTTCCCTCGGGGTACCCAACTATGGCTACACCTTC
d_call: .; v_call: TRBV25-1; clone_size: few; j_call: TRBJ2-5; cdr3_aa: CASSDFETQYF; cdr3_nt: TGTGCCAGCAGTGATTTTGAGACCCAGTACTTC
d_call: .; v_call: TRBV21-1; clone_size: .; j_call: TRBJ2-7; cdr3_aa: CASSKGLGDSAEQYF; cdr3_nt: TGTGCCAGCAGCAAAGGGCTTGGGGACAGCGCCGAGCAGTACTTC
d_call: .; v_call: TRBV11-3; clone_size: .; j_call: TRBJ1-1; cdr3_aa: CASSLNLRVMNTEAFF; cdr3_nt: TGTGCCAGCAGCTTAAATTTAAGGGTAATGAACACTGAAGCTTTCTTT
d_call: .; v_call: TRBV27; clone_size: few; j_call: TRBJ2-3; cdr3_aa: CASSLRGVSTDTQYF; cdr3_nt: TGTGCCAGCAGTTTGAGAGGGGTTAGCACAGATACGCAGTATTTT
d_call: TRBD1; v_call: TRBV4-3; clone_size: .; j_call: TRBJ2-1; cdr3_aa: CASSPRGTVTNEQFF; cdr3_nt: TGCGCCAGCAGCCCAAGGGGGACAGTTACGAATGAGCAGTTCTTC
d_call: .; v_call: TRBV5-4; clone_size: .; j_call: TRBJ2-6; cdr3_aa: CASNFLAWAELGANVLTF; cdr3_nt: TGTGCCAGCAACTTCCTCGCGTGGGCGGAACTTGGGGCCAACGTCCTGACTTTC